Sequencing of this T cell receptor beta chain was carried out in a study of blood T cells in healthy people across ages. Points from the study as a whole: Long-lived donors exceeded aged donors in naive CD4+ cells and diversity. Per million T cells, TCR beta diversity dropped about linearly as age rose.

Regarding this clonotype: Its antigen is not identified.

A second PCR, run for about 7 to 11 cycles, used a sample-barcoded 5' primer plus a J-beta primer mix. MiXCR, run by TCRdb on the 5' RACE reads, gives a single entry per CDR3 protein. Of 1,500,000 or so distinct CDR3 sequences listed, around 59% are singletons. Trimming removed 3 bases at V and 4 bases at J, with 6 bases between. Per germline, CDR1 DFQATT and CDR2 SNEGSKA (reference sequence). The CDR3 loop spans 11 amino acids. Isolation per sample recovered at least 7 million PBMCs. J is TRBJ1-2 and V is TRBV20-1; D is undetermined. The TCR was taken from a man between 18 and 29 years old in good health. Sample: blood. Written as DNA, the CDR3 is TGCAGTGCTAGGTCCAGCTATGGCTACACCTTC. Its protein is CSARSSYGYTF.